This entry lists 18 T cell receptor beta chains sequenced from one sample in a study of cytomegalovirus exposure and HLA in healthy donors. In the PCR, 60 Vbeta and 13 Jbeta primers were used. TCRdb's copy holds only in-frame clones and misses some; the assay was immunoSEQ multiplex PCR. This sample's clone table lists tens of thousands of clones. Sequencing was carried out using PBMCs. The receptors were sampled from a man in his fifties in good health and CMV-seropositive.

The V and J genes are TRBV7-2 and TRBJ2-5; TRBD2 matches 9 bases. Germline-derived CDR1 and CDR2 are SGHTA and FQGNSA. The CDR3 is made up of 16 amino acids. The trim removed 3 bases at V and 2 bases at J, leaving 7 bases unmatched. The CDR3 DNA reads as TGTGCCAGCAGCTTGGCGGGCGGGAGGGGGCAAGAGACCCAGTACTTC. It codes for CASSLAGGRGQETQYF.

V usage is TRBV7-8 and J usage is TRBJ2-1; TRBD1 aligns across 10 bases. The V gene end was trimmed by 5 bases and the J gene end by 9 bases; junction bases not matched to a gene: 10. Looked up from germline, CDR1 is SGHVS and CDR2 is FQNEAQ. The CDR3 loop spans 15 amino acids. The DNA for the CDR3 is TGTGCCAGCAGCCCGAGGACAGGGGGGTTCAGTGAGCAGTTCTTC. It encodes CASSPRTGGFSEQFF. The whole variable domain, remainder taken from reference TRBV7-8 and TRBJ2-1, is GAGVSQSPRYKVAKRGQDVALRCDPISGHVSLFWYQQALGQGPEFLTYFQNEAQLDKSGLPSDRFFAERPEGSVSTLKIQRTQQEDSAVYLCASSPRTGGFSEQFFGPGTRLTVL.

The CDR3 loop is CASSQSEHYEQYF. The CDR3 region has the DNA TGTGCCAGCTCACAGAGCGAACACTACGAGCAGTACTTC. The chain carries TRBV18 and TRBJ2-7; D gene unclear. Between the trimmed V and J ends, which lost 4 bases and 3 bases, there was a span of 10 bases. The CDR3 extends over 13 amino acids. Germline CDR1 KGHSH, CDR2 LQKENI.

CDR3 nucleotides: TGTGCCATCAGTGGGGCTGCAAACACTGAAGCTTTCTTT. Translating gives CAISGAANTEAFF. This chain joins TRBV10-3 and TRBJ1-1, with D uncertain. Germline V gene lookup returns CDR1 ENHRY and CDR2 SYGVKD. Trimming took off 4 bases at V and 2 bases at J, with 8 bases between the two ends. The length of the CDR3 is 13 residues.

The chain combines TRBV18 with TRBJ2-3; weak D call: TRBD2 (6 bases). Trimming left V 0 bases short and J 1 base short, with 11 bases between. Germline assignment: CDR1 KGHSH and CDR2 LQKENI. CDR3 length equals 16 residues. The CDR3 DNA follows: TGTGCCAGCTCACCACCGGGCGGGATCGGCACAGATACGCAGTATTTT. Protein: CASSPPGGIGTDTQYF.

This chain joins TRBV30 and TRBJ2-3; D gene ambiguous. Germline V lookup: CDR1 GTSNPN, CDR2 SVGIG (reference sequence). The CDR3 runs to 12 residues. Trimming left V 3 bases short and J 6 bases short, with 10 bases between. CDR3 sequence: CAWSGAFDTQYF. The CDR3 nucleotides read TGTGCCTGGAGCGGAGCTTTTGATACGCAGTATTTT.

The CDR3 DNA sequence: TGTGCCAGCAGCGTAGAAGGACTAGTAGCCGGTGAGCAGTTCTTC. This codes for CASSVEGLVAGEQFF. This chain connects TRBV9 to TRBJ2-1, with 7 positions matching TRBD2. Trimming at V came to 0 bases and at J to 9 bases, leaving 9 bases not matched to a gene. Germline assignment: CDR1 SGDLS and CDR2 YYNGEE. The CDR3 is 15 residues long.

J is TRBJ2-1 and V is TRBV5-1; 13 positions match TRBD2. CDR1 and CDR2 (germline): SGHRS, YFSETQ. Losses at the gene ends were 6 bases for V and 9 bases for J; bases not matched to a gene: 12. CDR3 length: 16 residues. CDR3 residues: CASTLGGTSGTVEQFF. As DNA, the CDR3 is TGCGCCAGCACCCTGGGAGGGACTAGCGGGACGGTTGAGCAGTTCTTC.

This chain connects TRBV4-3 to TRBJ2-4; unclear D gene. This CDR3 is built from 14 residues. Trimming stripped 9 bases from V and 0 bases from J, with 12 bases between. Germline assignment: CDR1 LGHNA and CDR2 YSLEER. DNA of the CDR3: TGCGCCAGGTTACAGAGCTTAGCCAAAAACATTCAGTACTTC. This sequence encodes CARLQSLAKNIQYF.

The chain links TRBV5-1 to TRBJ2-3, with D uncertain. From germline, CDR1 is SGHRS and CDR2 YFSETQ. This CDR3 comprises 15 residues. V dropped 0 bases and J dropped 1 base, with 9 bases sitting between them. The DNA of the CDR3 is TGCGCCAGCAGCTTGGGTAACTACCGCACAGATACGCAGTATTTT. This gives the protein CASSLGNYRTDTQYF.

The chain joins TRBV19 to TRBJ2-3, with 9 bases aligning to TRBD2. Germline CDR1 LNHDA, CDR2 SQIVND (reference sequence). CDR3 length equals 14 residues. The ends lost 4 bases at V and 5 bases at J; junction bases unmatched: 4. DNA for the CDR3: TGTGCCAGTAGTACCTCGACTAGCGGAGATACGCAGTATTTT. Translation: CASSTSTSGDTQYF. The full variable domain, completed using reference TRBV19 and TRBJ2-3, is DGGITQSPKYLFRKEGQNVTLSCEQNLNHDAMYWYRQDPGQGLRLIYYSQIVNDFQKGDIAEGYSVSREKKESFPLTVTSAQKNPTAFYLCASSTSTSGDTQYFGPGTRLTVL.

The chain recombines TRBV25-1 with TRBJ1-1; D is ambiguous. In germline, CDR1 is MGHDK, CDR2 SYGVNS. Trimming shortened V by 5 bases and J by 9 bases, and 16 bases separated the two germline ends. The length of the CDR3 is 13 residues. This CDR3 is CASSRTELGQAFF. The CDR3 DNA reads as TGTGCCAGCAGTCGAACGGAACTTGGGCAAGCTTTCTTT.

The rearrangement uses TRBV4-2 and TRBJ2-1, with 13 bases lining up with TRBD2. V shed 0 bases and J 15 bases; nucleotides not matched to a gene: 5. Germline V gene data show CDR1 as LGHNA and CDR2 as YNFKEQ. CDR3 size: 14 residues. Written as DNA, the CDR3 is TGTGCCAGCAGCCAAGAACTCTGGACTAGCGGGAGGTTCTTC. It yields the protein CASSQELWTSGRFF.

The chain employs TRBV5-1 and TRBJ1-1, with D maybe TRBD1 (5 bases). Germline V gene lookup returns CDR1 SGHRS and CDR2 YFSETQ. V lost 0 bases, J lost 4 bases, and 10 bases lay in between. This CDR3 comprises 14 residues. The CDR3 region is CASSLDRISTEAFF. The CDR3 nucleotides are TGCGCCAGCAGCTTGGACAGGATCAGCACTGAAGCTTTCTTT. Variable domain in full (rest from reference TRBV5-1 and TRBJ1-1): KAGVTQTPRYLIKTRGQQVTLSCSPISGHRSVSWYQQTPGQGLQFLFEYFSETQRNKGNFPGRFSGRQFSNSRSEMNVSTLELGDSALYLCASSLDRISTEAFFGQGTRLTVV.

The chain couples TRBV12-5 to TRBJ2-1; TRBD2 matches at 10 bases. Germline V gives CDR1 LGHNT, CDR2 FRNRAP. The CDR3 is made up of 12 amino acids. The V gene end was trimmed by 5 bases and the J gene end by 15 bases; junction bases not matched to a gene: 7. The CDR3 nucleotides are TGTGCTAGTGGTGGCCAGCGGGAGGGAACGTTCTTC. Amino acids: CASGGQREGTFF.

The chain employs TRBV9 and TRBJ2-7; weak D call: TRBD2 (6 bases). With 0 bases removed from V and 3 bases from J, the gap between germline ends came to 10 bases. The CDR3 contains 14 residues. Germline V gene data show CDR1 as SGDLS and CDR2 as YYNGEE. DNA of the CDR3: TGTGCCAGCAGCGTAGCTGTGCGGGGCTACGAGCAGTACTTC. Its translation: CASSVAVRGYEQYF. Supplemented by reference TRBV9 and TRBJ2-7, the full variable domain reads DSGVTQTPKHLITATGQRVTLRCSPRSGDLSVYWYQQSLDQGLQFLIQYYNGEERAKGNILERFSAQQFPDLHSELNLSSLELGDSALYFCASSVAVRGYEQYFGPGTRLTVT.

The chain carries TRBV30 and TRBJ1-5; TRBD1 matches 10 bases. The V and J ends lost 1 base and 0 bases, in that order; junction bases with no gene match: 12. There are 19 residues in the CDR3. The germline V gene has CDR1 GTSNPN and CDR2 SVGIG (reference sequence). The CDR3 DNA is TGTGCCTGGAGTGCCCCCACGGGACAGGGGTTCGTTAGCAATCAGCCCCAGCATTTT. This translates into CAWSAPTGQGFVSNQPQHF.

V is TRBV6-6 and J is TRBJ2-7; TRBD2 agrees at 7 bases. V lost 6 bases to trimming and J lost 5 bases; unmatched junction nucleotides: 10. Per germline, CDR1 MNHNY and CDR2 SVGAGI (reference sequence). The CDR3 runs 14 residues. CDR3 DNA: TGTGCCAGCAGACGGAAACGGGAGGCAGACGAGCAGTACGTC. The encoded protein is CASRRKREADEQYV.